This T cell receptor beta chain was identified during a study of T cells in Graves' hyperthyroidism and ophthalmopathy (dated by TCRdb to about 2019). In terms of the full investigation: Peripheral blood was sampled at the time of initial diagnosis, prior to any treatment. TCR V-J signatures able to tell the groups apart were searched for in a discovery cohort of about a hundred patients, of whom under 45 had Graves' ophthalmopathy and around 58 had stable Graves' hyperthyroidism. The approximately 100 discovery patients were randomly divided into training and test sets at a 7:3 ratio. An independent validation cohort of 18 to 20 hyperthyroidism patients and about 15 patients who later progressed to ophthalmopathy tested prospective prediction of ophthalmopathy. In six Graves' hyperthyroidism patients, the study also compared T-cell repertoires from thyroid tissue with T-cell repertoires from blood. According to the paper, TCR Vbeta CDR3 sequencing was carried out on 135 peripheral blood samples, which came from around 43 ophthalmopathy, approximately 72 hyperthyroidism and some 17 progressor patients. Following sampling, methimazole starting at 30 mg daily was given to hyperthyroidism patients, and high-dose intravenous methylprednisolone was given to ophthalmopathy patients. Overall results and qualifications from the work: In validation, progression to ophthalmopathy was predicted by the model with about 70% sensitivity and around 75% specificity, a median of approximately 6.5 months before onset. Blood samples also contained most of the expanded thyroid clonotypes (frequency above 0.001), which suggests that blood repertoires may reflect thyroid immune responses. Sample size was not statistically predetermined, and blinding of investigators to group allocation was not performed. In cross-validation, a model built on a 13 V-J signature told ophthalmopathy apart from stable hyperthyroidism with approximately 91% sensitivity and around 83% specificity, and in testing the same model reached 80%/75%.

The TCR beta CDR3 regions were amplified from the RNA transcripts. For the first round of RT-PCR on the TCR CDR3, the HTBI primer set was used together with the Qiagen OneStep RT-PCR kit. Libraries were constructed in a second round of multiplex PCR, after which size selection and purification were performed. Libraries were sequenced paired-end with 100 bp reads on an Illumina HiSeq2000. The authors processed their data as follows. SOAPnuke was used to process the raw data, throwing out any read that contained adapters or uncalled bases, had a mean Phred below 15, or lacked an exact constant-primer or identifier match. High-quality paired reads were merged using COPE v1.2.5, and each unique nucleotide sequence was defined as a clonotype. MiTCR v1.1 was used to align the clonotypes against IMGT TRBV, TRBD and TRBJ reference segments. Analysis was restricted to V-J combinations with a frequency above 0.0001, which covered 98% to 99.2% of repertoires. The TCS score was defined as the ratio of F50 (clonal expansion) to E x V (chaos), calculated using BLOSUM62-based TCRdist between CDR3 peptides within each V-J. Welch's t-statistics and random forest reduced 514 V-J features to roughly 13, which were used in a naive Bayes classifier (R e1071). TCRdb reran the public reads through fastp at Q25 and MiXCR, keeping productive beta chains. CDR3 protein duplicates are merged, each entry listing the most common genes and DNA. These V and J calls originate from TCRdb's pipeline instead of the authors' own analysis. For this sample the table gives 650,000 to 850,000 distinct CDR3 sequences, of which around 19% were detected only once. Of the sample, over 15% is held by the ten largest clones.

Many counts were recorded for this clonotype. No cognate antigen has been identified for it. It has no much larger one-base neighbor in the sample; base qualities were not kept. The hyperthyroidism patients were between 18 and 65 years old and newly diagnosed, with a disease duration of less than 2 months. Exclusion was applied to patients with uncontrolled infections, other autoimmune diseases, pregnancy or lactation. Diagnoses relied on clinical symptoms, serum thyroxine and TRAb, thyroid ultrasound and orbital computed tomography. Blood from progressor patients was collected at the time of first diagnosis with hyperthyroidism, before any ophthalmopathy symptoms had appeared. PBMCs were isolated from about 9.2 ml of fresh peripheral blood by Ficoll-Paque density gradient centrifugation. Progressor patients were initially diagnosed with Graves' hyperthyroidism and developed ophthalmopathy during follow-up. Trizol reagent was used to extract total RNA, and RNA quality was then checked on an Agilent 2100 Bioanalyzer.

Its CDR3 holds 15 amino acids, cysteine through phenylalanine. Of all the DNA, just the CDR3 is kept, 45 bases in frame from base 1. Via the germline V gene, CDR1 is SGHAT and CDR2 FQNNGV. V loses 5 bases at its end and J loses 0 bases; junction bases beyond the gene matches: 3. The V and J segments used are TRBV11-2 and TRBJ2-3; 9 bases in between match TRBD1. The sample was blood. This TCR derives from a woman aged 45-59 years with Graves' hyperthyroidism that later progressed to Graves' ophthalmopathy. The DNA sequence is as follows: TGTGCCAGCAGCGGGACAGGGTTCAGCACAGATACGCAGTATTTT. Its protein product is CASSGTGFSTDTQYF.